These 7 T cell receptor beta chains were sequenced from one sample in a study of blood T cell repertoires in COVID-19. Here immunoSEQ multiplex PCR was the method, and the copy in TCRdb shows in-frame clones only, minus some. In the table there are under 500,000 clones, 70% to 90% of which are singletons. Sequences were obtained from PBMCs or T cells enriched from blood (not recorded which). The receptors here all came from a woman under 30 with acute COVID-19.

The gene calls are TRBV10-3 and TRBJ1-1; 7 nucleotides line up with TRBD1. Germline CDR1 and CDR2: ENHRY and SYGVKD. The CDR3 is made up of 15 amino acids. V shed 6 bases, J shed 5 bases, and the junction held 12 bases outside the gene matches. The CDR3 loop is CAISFGSTGRTEAFF. The CDR3 region has the DNA TGTGCCATCAGCTTCGGCTCGACAGGGAGGACTGAAGCTTTCTTT.

The rearrangement links TRBV5-5 to TRBJ1-5; D is possibly TRBD1 (5 bases). CDR3 length: 13 amino acids. V was cut by 6 bases and J by 2 bases, with 9 bases left in between. The germline CDR1 and CDR2 sequences are SGHKS and YYEKEE (reference sequence). The chain's CDR3 is CASNSGGNQPQHF. The CDR3 coding sequence is TGTGCCAGCAATTCGGGGGGCAATCAGCCCCAGCATTTT.

This chain joins TRBV29-1 and TRBJ1-2, with a tentative D call TRBD1 (5 bases). The CDR3 runs 17 residues. Trimming removed 2 bases at V and 10 bases at J, with 29 bases between. CDR1 and CDR2 from the germline V gene are SQVTM and ANQGSEA. In DNA, the CDR3 is TGCAGCGTTGAAATAAGAGACAGTAACCCCTCAACCATGGCCTACACCTTC. This translates into CSVEIRDSNPSTMAYTF.

The J gene is TRBJ1-1, the V gene TRBV5-6, with TRBD1 identical over 10 bases. The CDR3 consists of 16 residues. Trimming at V came to 1 base and at J to 6 bases, leaving 9 bases not matched to a gene. Germline V CDR1 and CDR2: SGHDT, YYEEEE. CDR3 DNA: TGTGCCAGCAGCTTGTCCGATTCCGACAGGGGGCCTGAAGCTTTCTTT. As protein: CASSLSDSDRGPEAFF.

V usage is TRBV6-5 and J usage is TRBJ2-7; possibly TRBD1 for D (5 bases). Germline V gene data show CDR1 as MNHEY and CDR2 as SVGAGI. V was clipped by 0 bases and J by 0 bases, with 9 bases between them. This CDR3 is built from 15 residues. The CDR3 protein is CASSYSDTRSYEQYF. The CDR3 DNA follows: TGTGCCAGCAGTTACTCGGACACCCGCTCCTACGAGCAGTACTTC.

The chain employs TRBV3-1 (or the pseudogene TRBV3-2) and TRBJ1-1; D not resolved. Germline V gene lookup returns CDR1 LGHDT and CDR2 YNNKEL (reference sequence). The CDR3 consists of 12 residues. V lost 3 bases and J lost 4, with 6 bases in between. The CDR3 DNA sequence: TGTGCCAGCAGCCACACGGGCACTGAAGCTTTCTTT. It specifies CASSHTGTEAFF.

This chain connects TRBV11-2 to TRBJ1-2, with 9 bases aligning to TRBD1. Germline V gene lookup returns CDR1 SGHAT and CDR2 FQNNGV. The length of the CDR3 is 12 residues. V shed 4 bases and J 10 bases; nucleotides not matched to a gene: 4. Here the CDR3 reads CASSSGQGHYTF. The CDR3 coding sequence is TGTGCCAGCAGCTCAGGACAGGGGCACTACACCTTC.